This TCR beta chain came from a study of blood T cell repertoires in COVID-19. About the study: PBMCs, B-cell-depleted T cells, or T cells were the source of the cDNA or gDNA that made up the material.

Only in-frame clones appear in the TCRdb table, and some are missing; sequencing was by immunoSEQ multiplex PCR. The data show approximately 250,000 clones, with around 93% seen just once and roughly 2.8% held by the top ten. Trimming removed 6 bases at V and 8 bases at J, with 19 bases between. Looked up from germline, CDR1 is SGHAT and CDR2 is FQNNGV. The CDR3 sequence is 14 residues long. The J gene is TRBJ1-1, the V gene TRBV11-2, with D unresolved. This receptor was obtained from a man in his forties or fifties who had been exposed to COVID-19. The sequencing sample was made of PBMCs or T cells enriched from blood (not recorded which). The CDR3, as DNA: TGTGCCAGCAGTCGACCTTCGGGGTATAGGGAAGCTTTCTTT. Translation: CASSRPSGYREAFF.